Below are 7 T cell receptor beta chains sequenced from a single sample in a study of metastatic and nonmetastatic thyroid tumors. Treatment of any kind had been given to no patient before thyroid surgery. TCRdb reanalyzed the PCR reads via MiXCR. The repertoire holds roughly 14,000 clones, with more than 20% as singletons. The specimen sequenced was tumor tissue. Receptors were obtained from a female donor with papillary thyroid cancer or a benign thyroid nodule (not recorded which). Some clones in this sample may be carry-over from other donors' samples.

Ten or more counts support this clone. This chain links TRBV6-1 with TRBJ1-1, with a weak D call TRBD1 (5 bases). The germline gives CDR1 MNHNS, CDR2 SASEGT. The V and J ends lost 6 bases and 1 base respectively, with 15 bases between them. The CDR3 is made up of 15 amino acids. The DNA for the CDR3 is TGTGCCAGCAGAGACCGTGGGGGGGGGAACACTGAAGCTTTCTTT. Residues: CASRDRGGGNTEAFF.

This clone was counted at least ten times. The V gene is TRBV18, the J gene TRBJ1-4; tentatively, D is TRBD1 (6 bases). CDR1 is KGHSH, CDR2 LQKENI, per germline. V lost 4 bases to trimming and J lost 5 bases, with 8 bases between them. This CDR3 comprises 13 residues. The chain's CDR3 is CASSLQGNEKLFF. CDR3 DNA sequence: TGTGCCAGCTCACTGCAGGGGAATGAAAAACTGTTTTTT.

This clone was seen at least ten times. A much bigger clone sits one base away, suggesting this may be a read error. Different DNA sequences within this sample yield the same CDR3. The V gene is TRBV19, the J gene TRBJ1-1, with D perhaps TRBD1 (5 bases). Trimming left V 10 bases short and J 1 base short, with 19 bases between. The CDR3 is 15 amino acids. The V gene's germline CDR1 is LNHDA and CDR2 SQIVND (reference sequence). The CDR3 DNA reads TGTGCCACACAGGACGTAGGCCCCCAGAACACTGAAGCTTTCTTT. Translating gives CATQDVGPQNTEAFF.

As concerns this clone: One end of the junction varies from germline; a read error may be responsible. The J gene is TRBJ1-2, the V gene TRBV6-6, with D unclear. Germline V CDR1 and CDR2: MNHNY, SVGAGI (reference sequence). The CDR3 is 15 residues long. The DNA of the CDR3 is TGTGCCAGCAGTTACGATTTGTGGGCACGCTATAGCTACGCCTTC. Protein sequence: CASSYDLWARYSYAF.

This clone qualifies as medium-sized. The rearrangement joins TRBV28 to TRBJ1-1; no firm D call. The germline V gene has CDR1 MDHEN and CDR2 SYDVKM. The CDR3 runs to 12 residues. Trimming left V 6 bases short and J 6 bases short, with 11 bases between. CDR3 sequence reads: CASRTFGAEAFF. CDR3 DNA: TGTGCCAGCAGGACATTTGGTGCTGAAGCTTTCTTT. Together with reference TRBV28 and TRBJ1-1, the CDR3 gives the full variable domain: DVKVTQSSRYLVKRTGEKVFLECVQDMDHENMFWYRQDPGLGLRLIYFSYDVKMKEKGDIPEGYSVSREKKERFSLILESASTNQTSMYLCASRTFGAEAFFGQGTRLTVV.

This clone was seen just once. The chain couples TRBV3-1 to TRBJ1-2; D remains unclear. The germline gives CDR1 LGHDT, CDR2 YNNKEL (reference sequence). This CDR3 has 13 residues. V dropped 2 bases and J dropped 8 bases, with 12 bases sitting between them. The CDR3 region is CASSQTYRGGYTF. CDR3 coding DNA: TGTGCCAGCAGCCAAACTTATCGTGGGGGCTACACCTTC.

The V gene is TRBV30, the J gene TRBJ1-2; D gene unclear. The CDR3 consists of 11 residues. The V end lost 0 bases, the J end lost 2 bases, and 1 base lay between the germline ends. Germline CDR1 and CDR2: GTSNPN and SVGIG (reference sequence). The CDR3 coding sequence is TGTGCCTGGAGTGTGAACTATGGCTACACCTTC. This translates into CAWSVNYGYTF. Combining the CDR3 with reference TRBV30 and TRBJ1-2 gives the whole variable domain SQTIHQWPATLVQPVGSPLSLECTVEGTSNPNLYWYRQAAGRGLQLLFYSVGIGQISSEVPQNLSASRPQDRQFILSSKKLLLSDSGFYLCAWSVNYGYTFGSGTRLTVV.